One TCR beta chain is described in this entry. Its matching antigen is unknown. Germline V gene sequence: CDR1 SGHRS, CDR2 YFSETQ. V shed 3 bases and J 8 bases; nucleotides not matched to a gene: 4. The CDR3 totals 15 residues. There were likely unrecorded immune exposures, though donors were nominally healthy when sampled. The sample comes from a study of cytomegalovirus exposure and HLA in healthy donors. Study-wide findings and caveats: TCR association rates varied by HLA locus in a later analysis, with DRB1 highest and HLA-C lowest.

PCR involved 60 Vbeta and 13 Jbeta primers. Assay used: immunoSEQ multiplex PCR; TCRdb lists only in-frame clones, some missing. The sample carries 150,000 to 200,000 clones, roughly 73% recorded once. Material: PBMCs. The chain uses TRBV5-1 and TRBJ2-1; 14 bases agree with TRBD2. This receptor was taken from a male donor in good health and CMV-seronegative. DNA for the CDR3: TGCGCCAGCAGCTGGGGGACTAGCGGGAGTTATGAGCAGTTCTTC. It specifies CASSWGTSGSYEQFF.